Listed below are T cell receptor beta chains from one sample, sequenced in a study of cytomegalovirus exposure and HLA in healthy donors. This table comes from immunoSEQ multiplex PCR, and its TCRdb copy is limited to in-frame clones, with some not included. Here the sample spans 100,000 to 150,000 clones, roughly 79% being singletons. Material for sequencing was PBMCs. Every receptor here comes from a woman between 50 and 59 years old in good health and CMV-seronegative. The CDR3 runs from the conserved cysteine through the conserved F or W. D genes are given only for firm matches. Clone size is shown for a subset of rows, as once, few, many or a class of expanded clone.

>TRBV7-9|TRBJ1-1|.|.
CASSLVGGNTEAFF
TGTGCCAGCAGCTTAGTGGGGGGAAACACTGAAGCTTTCTTT
>TRBV4-3|TRBJ1-2|.|.
CASSQDLGSYYGYTF
TGCGCCAGCAGCCAAGATCTTGGGAGCTACTATGGCTACACCTTC
>TRBV7-6|TRBJ2-2|few|.
CASSIRLRNTGELFF
TGTGCCAGCAGCATTCGACTGAGGAACACCGGGGAGCTGTTTTTT
>TRBV4-1|TRBJ1-4|few|.
CASSQDSGFNTKLFF
TGCGCCAGCAGCCAAGATTCGGGGTTCAATACAAAACTGTTTTTT
>TRBV29-1|TRBJ2-7|.|.
CSVETAYEQYF
TGCAGCGTTGAAACGGCCTACGAGCAGTACTTC
>TRBV9|TRBJ2-3|.|TRBD1
CASSVVARGPDTQYF
TGTGCCAGCAGCGTAGTTGCCAGGGGGCCAGATACGCAGTATTTT
>TRBV30|TRBJ1-2|.|.
CAWTTGSIYGYTF
TGTGCCTGGACTACAGGGAGTATCTATGGCTACACCTTC
>TRBV5-4|TRBJ2-5|few|TRBD2
CASSFSGRERETQYF
TGTGCCAGCAGCTTTTCAGGGCGGGAGCGAGAGACCCAGTACTTC
>TRBV19|TRBJ2-5|few|TRBD2
CASSTVGEASGSRETQYF
TGTGCCAGTAGTACCGTGGGGGAGGCTAGCGGGAGTCGAGAGACCCAGTACTTC
>TRBV13|TRBJ2-7|.|TRBD2
CASSLGLAGAHEQYF
TGTGCCAGCAGCTTAGGTCTAGCGGGAGCCCACGAGCAGTACTTC
>TRBV28|TRBJ1-2|.|.
CASSLRLLGYTF
TGTGCCAGCAGTCTCCGACTACTAGGCTACACCTTC
>TRBV30|TRBJ2-5|few|.
CAWSVNFQETQYF
TGTGCCTGGAGTGTAAACTTTCAAGAGACCCAGTACTTC
>TRBV2|TRBJ1-2|.|.
CASSDLVQNRDQYGYTF
TGTGCCAGCAGTGATTTGGTACAGAACAGAGACCAATATGGCTACACCTTC
>TRBV29-1|TRBJ2-2|few|.
CSVGRVADTGELFF
TGCAGCGTTGGGCGGGTTGCGGACACCGGGGAGCTGTTTTTT